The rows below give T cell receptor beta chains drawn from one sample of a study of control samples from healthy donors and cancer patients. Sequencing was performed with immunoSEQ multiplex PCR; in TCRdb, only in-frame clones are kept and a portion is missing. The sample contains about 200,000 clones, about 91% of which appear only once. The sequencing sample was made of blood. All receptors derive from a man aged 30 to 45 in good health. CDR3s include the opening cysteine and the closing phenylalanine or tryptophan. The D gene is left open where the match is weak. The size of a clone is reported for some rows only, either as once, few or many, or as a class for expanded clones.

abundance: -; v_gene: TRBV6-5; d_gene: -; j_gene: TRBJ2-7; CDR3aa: CASLVSGSSYEQYF; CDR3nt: TGTGCCAGCCTGGTCTCGGGAAGCTCCTACGAGCAGTACTTC
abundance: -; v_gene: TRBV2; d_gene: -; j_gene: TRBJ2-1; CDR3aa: CASSRRDNEQFF; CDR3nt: TGTGCCAGCAGTCGCCGGGACAATGAGCAGTTCTTC
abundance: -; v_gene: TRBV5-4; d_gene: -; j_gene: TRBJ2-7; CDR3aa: CASSFEGSSYEQYF; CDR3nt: TGTGCCAGCAGCTTCGAGGGTAGTTCCTACGAGCAGTACTTC
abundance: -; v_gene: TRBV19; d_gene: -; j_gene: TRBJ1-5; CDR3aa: CASSIDPPYRGVPRPQHF; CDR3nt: TGTGCCAGTAGTATAGATCCCCCCTATCGCGGGGTTCCGAGGCCCCAGCATTTT
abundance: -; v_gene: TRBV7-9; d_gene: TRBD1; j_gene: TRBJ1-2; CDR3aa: CASSSYGQENYGYTF; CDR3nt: TGTGCCAGCAGCTCATACGGACAGGAAAACTATGGCTACACCTTC
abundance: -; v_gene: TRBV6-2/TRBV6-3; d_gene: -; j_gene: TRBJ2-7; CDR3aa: CASSQGHSREQYF; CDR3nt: TGTGCCAGCAGTCAGGGACATTCGAGAGAGCAGTACTTC
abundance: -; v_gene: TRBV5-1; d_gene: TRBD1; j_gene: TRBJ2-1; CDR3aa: CASSLDRALMNEQFF; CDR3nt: TGCGCCAGCAGCCTCGACAGGGCCCTTATGAATGAGCAGTTCTTC
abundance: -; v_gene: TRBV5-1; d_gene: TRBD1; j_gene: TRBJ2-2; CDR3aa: CASSLDGQGSTGELFF; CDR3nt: TGCGCCAGCAGCTTGGATGGACAGGGTAGCACCGGGGAGCTGTTTTTT
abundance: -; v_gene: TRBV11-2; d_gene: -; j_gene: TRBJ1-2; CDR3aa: CASSPISGGSYDGYTF; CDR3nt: TGTGCCAGCAGCCCCATATCGGGGGGTTCATATGATGGCTACACCTTC
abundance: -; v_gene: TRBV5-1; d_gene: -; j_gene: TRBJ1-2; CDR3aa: CASSLPQPGNYGYTF; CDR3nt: TGCGCCAGCAGCCTACCCCAGCCTGGCAACTATGGCTACACCTTC
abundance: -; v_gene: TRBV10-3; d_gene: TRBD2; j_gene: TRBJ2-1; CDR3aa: CAISPSSGVNEQFF; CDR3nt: TGTGCCATCAGCCCCTCTAGCGGGGTCAATGAGCAGTTCTTC
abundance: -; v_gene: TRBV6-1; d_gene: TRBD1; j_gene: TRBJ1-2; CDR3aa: CASSEHSGGAGYGYTF; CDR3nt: TGTGCCAGCAGTGAGCACTCAGGGGGCGCAGGGTATGGCTACACCTTC
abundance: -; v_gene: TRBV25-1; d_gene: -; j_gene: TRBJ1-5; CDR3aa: CASSEFGGSNQPQHF; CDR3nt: TGTGCCAGCAGTGAATTCGGGGGTAGCAATCAGCCCCAGCATTTT
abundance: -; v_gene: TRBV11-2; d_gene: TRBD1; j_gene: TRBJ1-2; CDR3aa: CASSENRDRGPIYGYTF; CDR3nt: TGTGCCAGCAGCGAAAATCGGGACAGGGGGCCAATATATGGCTACACCTTC
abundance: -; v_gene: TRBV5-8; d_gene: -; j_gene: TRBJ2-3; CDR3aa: CASSYGTTDRDTQYF; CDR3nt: TGTGCCAGCAGCTACGGGACCACCGATAGAGATACGCAGTATTTT
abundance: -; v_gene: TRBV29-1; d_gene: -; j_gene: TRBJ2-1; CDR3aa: CSVEGPGTLNEQFF; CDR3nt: TGCAGCGTTGAGGGCCCAGGGACCCTCAATGAGCAGTTCTTC
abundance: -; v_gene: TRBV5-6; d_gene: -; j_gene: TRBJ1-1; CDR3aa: CASRGGGMNTEAFF; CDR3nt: TGTGCCAGCCGAGGGGGGGGGATGAACACTGAAGCTTTCTTT
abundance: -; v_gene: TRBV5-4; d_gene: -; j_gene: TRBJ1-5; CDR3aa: CASSLPNQPQHF; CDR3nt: TGTGCCAGCAGCCTCCCCAATCAGCCCCAGCATTTT
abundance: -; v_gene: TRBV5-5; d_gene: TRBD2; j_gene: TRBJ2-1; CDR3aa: CASSFPSGGAYEQFF; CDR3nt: TGTGCCAGCAGCTTCCCTAGCGGGGGGGCCTATGAGCAGTTCTTC
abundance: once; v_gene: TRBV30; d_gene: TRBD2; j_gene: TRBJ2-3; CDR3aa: CALRTSHMSDTQYF; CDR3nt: TGTGCCTTAAGGACTAGTCATATGTCGGATACGCAGTATTTT
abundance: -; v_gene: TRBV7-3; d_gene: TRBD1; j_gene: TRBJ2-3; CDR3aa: CASRFGIGTEGQYF; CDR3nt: TGTGCCAGCAGGTTTGGGATCGGGACAGAGGGGCAGTATTTT
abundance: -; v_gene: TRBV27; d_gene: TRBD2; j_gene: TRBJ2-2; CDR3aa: CASSPMTSVSTGELFF; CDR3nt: TGTGCCAGCAGTCCAATGACTAGCGTGAGCACCGGGGAGCTGTTTTTT
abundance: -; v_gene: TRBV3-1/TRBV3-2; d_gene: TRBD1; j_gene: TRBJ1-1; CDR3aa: CASSQGAGGNTEAFF; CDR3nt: TGTGCCAGCAGCCAAGGAGCAGGGGGGAACACTGAAGCTTTCTTT
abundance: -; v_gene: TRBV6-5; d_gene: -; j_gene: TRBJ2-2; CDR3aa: CASSYSGPGTGELFF; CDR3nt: TGTGCCAGCAGTTACTCAGGGCCTGGAACCGGGGAGCTGTTTTTT
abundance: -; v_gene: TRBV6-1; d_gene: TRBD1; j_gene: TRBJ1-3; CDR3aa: CASSGLQGRSGNTIYF; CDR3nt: TGTGCCAGCAGTGGTTTACAGGGGAGGTCTGGAAACACCATATATTTT
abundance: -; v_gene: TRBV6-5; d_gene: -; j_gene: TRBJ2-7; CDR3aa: CASSYGSGGYEQYF; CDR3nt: TGTGCCAGCAGTTACGGCTCTGGGGGGTACGAGCAGTACTTC